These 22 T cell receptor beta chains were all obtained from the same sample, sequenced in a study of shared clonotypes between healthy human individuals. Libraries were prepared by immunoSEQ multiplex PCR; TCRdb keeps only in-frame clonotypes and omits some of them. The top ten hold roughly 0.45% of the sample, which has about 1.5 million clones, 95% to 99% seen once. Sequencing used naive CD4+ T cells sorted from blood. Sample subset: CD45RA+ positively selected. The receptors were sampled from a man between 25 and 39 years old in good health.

The DNA for the CDR3 is TGTGCCAGCACCCGACAGGCGATCTACGAGCAGTACTTC. Its translation: CASTRQAIYEQYF. The chain uses TRBV28 and TRBJ2-7, with D perhaps matching TRBD1 (6 bases). Germline-derived CDR1 and CDR2 are MDHEN and SYDVKM. V was trimmed by 7 bases and J by 3 bases, leaving 13 bases between them. CDR3 length: 13 amino acids.

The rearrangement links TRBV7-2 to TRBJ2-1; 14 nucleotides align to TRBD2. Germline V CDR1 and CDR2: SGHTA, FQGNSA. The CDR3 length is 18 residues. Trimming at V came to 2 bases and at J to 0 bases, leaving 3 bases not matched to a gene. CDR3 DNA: TGTGCCAGCAGCTTAAGACTAGCGGGAGGGTTCTCCTACAATGAGCAGTTCTTC. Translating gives CASSLRLAGGFSYNEQFF.

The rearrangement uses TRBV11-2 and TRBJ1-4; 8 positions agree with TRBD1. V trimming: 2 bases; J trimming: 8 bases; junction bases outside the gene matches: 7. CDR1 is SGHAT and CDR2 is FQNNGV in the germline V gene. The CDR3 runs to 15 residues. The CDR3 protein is CASSLTGTGREKLFF. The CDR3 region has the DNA TGTGCCAGCAGCTTAACCGGGACAGGAAGAGAAAAACTGTTTTTT.

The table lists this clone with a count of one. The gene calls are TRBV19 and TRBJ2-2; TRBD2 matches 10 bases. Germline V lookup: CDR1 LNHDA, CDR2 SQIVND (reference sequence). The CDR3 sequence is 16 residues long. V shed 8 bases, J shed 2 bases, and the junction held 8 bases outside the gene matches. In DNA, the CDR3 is TGTGCCAGTTCTCGCCGGACTAGCGGAAACACCGGGGAGCTGTTTTTT. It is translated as CASSRRTSGNTGELFF. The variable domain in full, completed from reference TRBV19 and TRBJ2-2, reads DGGITQSPKYLFRKEGQNVTLSCEQNLNHDAMYWYRQDPGQGLRLIYYSQIVNDFQKGDIAEGYSVSREKKESFPLTVTSAQKNPTAFYLCASSRRTSGNTGELFFGEGSRLTVL.

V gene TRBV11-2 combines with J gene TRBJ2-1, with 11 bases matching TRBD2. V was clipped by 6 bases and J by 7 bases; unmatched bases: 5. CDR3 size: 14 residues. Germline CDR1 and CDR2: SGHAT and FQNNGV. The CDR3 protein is CASRRLAGGNEQFF. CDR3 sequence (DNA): TGTGCCAGCAGAAGGCTAGCGGGAGGAAATGAGCAGTTCTTC.

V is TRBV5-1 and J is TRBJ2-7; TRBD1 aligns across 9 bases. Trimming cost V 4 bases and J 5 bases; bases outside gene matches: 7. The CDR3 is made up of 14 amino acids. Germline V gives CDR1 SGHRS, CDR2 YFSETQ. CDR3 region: CASSQGTGINEQYF. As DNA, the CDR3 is TGCGCCAGCAGCCAAGGGACAGGGATAAACGAGCAGTACTTC.

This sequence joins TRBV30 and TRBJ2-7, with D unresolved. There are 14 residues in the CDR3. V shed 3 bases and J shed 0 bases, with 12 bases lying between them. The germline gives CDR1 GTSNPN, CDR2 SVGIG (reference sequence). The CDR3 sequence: CAWSPRLSSYEQYF. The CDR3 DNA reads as TGTGCCTGGAGCCCACGGCTGAGCTCCTACGAGCAGTACTTC.

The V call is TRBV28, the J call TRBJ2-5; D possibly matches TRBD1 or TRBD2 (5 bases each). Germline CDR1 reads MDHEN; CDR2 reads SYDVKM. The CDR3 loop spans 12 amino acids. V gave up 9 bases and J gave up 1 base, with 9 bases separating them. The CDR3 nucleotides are TGTGCCAGGGGACGGATCCAAGAGACCCAGTACTTC. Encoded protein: CARGRIQETQYF. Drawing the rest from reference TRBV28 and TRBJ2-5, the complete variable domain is DVKVTQSSRYLVKRTGEKVFLECVQDMDHENMFWYRQDPGLGLRLIYFSYDVKMKEKGDIPEGYSVSREKKERFSLILESASTNQTSMYLCARGRIQETQYFGPGTRLLVL.

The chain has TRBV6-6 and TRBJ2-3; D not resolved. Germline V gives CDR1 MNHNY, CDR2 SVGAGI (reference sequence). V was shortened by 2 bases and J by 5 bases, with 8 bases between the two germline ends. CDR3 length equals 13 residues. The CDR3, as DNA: TGTGCCAGCAGTTACCGTTTAAAAGATACGCAGTATTTT. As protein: CASSYRLKDTQYF.

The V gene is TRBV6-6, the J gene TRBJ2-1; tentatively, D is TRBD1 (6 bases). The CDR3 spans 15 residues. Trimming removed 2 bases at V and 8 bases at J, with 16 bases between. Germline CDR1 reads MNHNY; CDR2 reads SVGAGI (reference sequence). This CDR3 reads CASSYRGQGNDEQFF. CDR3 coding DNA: TGTGCCAGCAGTTACAGAGGTCAGGGGAACGATGAGCAGTTCTTC.

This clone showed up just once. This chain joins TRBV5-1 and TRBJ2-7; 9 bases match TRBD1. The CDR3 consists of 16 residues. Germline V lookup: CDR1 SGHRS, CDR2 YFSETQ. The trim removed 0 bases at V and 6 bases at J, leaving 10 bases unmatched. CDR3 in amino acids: CASSLVGTGYSGEQYF. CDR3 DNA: TGCGCCAGCAGCTTGGTAGGGACAGGGTATTCTGGCGAGCAGTACTTC.

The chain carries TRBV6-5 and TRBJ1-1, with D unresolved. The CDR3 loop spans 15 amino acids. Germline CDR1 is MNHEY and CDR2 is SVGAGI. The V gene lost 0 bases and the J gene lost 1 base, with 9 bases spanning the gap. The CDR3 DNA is TGTGCCAGCAGTTACTCGGCGTTATCGAACACTGAAGCTTTCTTT. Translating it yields CASSYSALSNTEAFF.

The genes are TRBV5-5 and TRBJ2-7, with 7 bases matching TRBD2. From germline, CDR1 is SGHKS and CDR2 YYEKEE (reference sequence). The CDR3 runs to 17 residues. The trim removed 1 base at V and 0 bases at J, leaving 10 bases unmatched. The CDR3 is CASSLSLAGWSSYEQYF. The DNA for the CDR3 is TGTGCCAGCAGCTTGTCTTTAGCGGGTTGGAGCTCCTACGAGCAGTACTTC.

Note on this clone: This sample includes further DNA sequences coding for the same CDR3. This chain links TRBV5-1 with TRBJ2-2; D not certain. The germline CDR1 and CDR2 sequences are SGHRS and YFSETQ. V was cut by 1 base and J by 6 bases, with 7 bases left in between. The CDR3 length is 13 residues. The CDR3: CASSLSGPGELFF. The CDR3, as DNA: TGCGCCAGCAGCTTGAGTGGCCCCGGGGAGCTGTTTTTT.

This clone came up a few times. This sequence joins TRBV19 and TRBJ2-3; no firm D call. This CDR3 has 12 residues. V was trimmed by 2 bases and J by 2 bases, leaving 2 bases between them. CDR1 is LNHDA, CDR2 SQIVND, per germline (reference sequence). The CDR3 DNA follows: TGTGCCAGTAGTATAACCACAGATACGCAGTATTTT. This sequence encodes CASSITTDTQYF.

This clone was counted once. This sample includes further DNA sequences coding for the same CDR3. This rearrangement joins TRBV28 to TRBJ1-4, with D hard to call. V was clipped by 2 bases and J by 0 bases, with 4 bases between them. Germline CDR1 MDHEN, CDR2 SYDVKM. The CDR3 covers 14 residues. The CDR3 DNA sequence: TGTGCCAGCAGTTTACACGCAACTAATGAAAAACTGTTTTTT. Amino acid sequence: CASSLHATNEKLFF.

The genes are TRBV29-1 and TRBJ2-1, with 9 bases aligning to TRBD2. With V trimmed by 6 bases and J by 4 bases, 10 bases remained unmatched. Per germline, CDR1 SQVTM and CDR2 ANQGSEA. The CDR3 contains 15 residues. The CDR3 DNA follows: TGCAGCGTAGCACCCTTAGCGGGGGCTTACAATGAGCAGTTCTTC. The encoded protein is CSVAPLAGAYNEQFF.

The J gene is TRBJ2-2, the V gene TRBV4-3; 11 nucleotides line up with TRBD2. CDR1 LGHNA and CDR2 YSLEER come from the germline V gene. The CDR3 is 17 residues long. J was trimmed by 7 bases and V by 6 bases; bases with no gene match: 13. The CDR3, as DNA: TGCGCCAGCAGACTCGCGGCTAGCGGGAGGTTCGGCGGGGAGCTGTTTTTT. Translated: CASRLAASGRFGGELFF.

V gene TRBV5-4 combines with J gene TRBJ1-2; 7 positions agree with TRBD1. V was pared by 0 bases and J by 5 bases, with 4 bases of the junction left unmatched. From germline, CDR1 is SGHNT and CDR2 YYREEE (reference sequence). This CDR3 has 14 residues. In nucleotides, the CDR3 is TGTGCCAGCAGCTTGGAAGGGACAGAGTATGGCTACACCTTC. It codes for CASSLEGTEYGYTF.

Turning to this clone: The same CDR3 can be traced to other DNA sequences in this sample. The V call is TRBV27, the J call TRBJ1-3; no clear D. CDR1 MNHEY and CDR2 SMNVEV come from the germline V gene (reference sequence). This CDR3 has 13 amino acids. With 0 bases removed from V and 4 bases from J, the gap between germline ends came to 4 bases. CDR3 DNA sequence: TGTGCCAGCAGTTTATCGGGCGGAAACACCATATATTTT. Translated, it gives CASSLSGGNTIYF.

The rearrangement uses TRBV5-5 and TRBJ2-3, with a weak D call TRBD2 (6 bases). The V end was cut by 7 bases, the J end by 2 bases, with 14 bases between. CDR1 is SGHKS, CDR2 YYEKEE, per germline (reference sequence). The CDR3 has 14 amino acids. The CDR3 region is CASSGVAVTDTQYF. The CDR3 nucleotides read TGTGCCAGCTCCGGGGTAGCGGTCACAGATACGCAGTATTTT.

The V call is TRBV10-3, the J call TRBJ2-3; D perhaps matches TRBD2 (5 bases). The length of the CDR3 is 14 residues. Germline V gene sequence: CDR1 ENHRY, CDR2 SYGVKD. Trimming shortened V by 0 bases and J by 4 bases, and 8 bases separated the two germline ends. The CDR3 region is CAISESLAADTQYF. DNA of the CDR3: TGTGCCATCAGTGAGTCTCTAGCCGCAGATACGCAGTATTTT.